This T cell receptor beta chain came from a study of identical twins. Study findings and constraints: Out-of-frame alpha sequences common to twins exhibited an excess of low generation probability.

Turning to this clonotype: As yet, its antigen is unknown.

Germline V gene data show CDR1 as SGHRS and CDR2 as YFSETQ. The CDR3 extends over 14 amino acids. The J segment lost 6 bases and the V segment lost 1 base, leaving 4 bases of the junction unmatched. One entry per CDR3 protein results from TCRdb running MiXCR on the 5' RACE reads. The sample carries about 790,000 distinct CDR3 sequences, about 20% recorded once. The data also belong to a second study, concerning T cells expressing NK-cell markers.

The sample was PBMCs. The clonotype comes from a woman aged 18-30 years in good health. The chain has TRBV5-1 and TRBJ2-1; 7 positions match TRBD1. CDR3 sequence reads: CASSLRQGINEQFF. In DNA, the CDR3 is TGCGCCAGCAGCTTGAGACAGGGTATCAATGAGCAGTTCTTC.